This T cell receptor (beta chain) was recorded in a study of T cell responses to AZD1222 COVID-19 vaccine. General study results and limits: Seropositive at baseline were only a handful of AZD1222 recipients.

About this clone: Its specificity is unknown.

Only in-frame clones appear in the TCRdb table, and some are missing; sequencing was by immunoSEQ multiplex PCR. The sample lists about 120,000 clones; over 75% were seen once. The source was peripheral blood, collected on day 0 of AZD1222 vaccination. This receptor was obtained from an adult in good health.

CDR3 bases: TGTGCCACGATCGCGAGGCCGCCTTCCTACGAGCAGTACTTC. This codes for CATIARPPSYEQYF. V usage is TRBV28 and J usage is TRBJ2-7, with D unresolved. The CDR3 extends over 14 amino acids. Trimming cost V 10 bases and J 1 base, with 17 bases left between them. Germline V gene data show CDR1 as MDHEN and CDR2 as SYDVKM.